The next 6 T cell receptor beta chains were all read from a single sample in a study of control samples from healthy donors and cancer patients. Sequenced by immunoSEQ multiplex PCR; TCRdb stores in-frame clones only, minus some. The sample includes under 200,000 clones, roughly 91% of them seen just once. Material for sequencing was blood. The receptors come from a woman younger than 45 in good health.

This clone appeared a single time. DNA of the CDR3: TGCGCCAGCAGCTTGTGGACAGGGGGGGCTGAAGCTTTCTTT. It yields the protein CASSLWTGGAEAFF. The rearrangement joins TRBV5-1 to TRBJ1-1, with TRBD1 matching over 10 bases. CDR3 size: 14 residues. Germline values: CDR1 SGHRS, CDR2 YFSETQ. Trimming took 1 base from V and 6 from J; bases not matched to a gene: 3. The full variable domain, rest sourced from reference TRBV5-1 and TRBJ1-1, is KAGVTQTPRYLIKTRGQQVTLSCSPISGHRSVSWYQQTPGQGLQFLFEYFSETQRNKGNFPGRFSGRQFSNSRSEMNVSTLELGDSALYLCASSLWTGGAEAFFGQGTRLTVV.

The V and J genes are TRBV7-9 and TRBJ1-5; D ambiguous. The germline V gene encodes CDR1 SEHNR and CDR2 FQNEAQ (reference sequence). The CDR3 length is 14 residues. Trimming shortened V by 1 base and J by 2 bases, and 6 bases separated the two germline ends. In DNA, the CDR3 is TGTGCCAGCAGCTTAGGCATGGGCAATCAGCCCCAGCATTTT. Amino acids: CASSLGMGNQPQHF. Together with reference TRBV7-9 and TRBJ1-5, the CDR3 gives the full variable domain: DTGVSQNPRHKITKRGQNVTFRCDPISEHNRLYWYRQTLGQGPEFLTYFQNEAQLEKSRLLSDRFSAERPKGSFSTLEIQRTEQGDSAMYLCASSLGMGNQPQHFGDGTRLSIL.

The gene calls are TRBV5-8 and TRBJ2-2; TRBD1 is a possible D gene (5 bases). The CDR3 has 15 amino acids. Germline V gene sequence: CDR1 SGHTS, CDR2 YDEGEE. The V end lost 6 bases, the J end lost 2 bases, and 14 bases lay between the germline ends. The CDR3 bases are TGTGCCAGCAAGGTGGGGCTCCGAAACACCGGGGAGCTGTTTTTT. As protein: CASKVGLRNTGELFF.

The chain has TRBV7-2 and TRBJ1-1; the match to TRBD1 covers 7 bases. The CDR3 extends over 14 amino acids. Germline values: CDR1 SGHTA, CDR2 FQGNSA. Trimming cost V 4 bases and J 0 bases; bases outside gene matches: 2. CDR3 sequence: CASSSQGLNTEAFF. CDR3 nucleotides: TGTGCCAGCAGCTCACAGGGGTTGAACACTGAAGCTTTCTTT.

V usage is TRBV27 and J usage is TRBJ2-7; D could derive from TRBD1 or TRBD2 (6 bases each). The CDR3 extends over 14 amino acids. Between the trimmed V and J ends, which lost 5 bases and 3 bases, there was a span of 14 bases. Germline V gene data show CDR1 as MNHEY and CDR2 as SMNVEV (reference sequence). The DNA of the CDR3 is TGTGCCAGCAGTCTCGGACAGCGGGTCTACGAGCAGTACTTC. This translates into CASSLGQRVYEQYF.

V and J are TRBV6-5 and TRBJ1-4, with TRBD1 matching 9 bases. The CDR3 has 15 amino acids. V dropped 0 bases and J dropped 8; count of bases not matched to a gene: 4. Germline V gene lookup returns CDR1 MNHEY and CDR2 SVGAGI. Written as DNA, the CDR3 is TGTGCCAGCAGTTACTCGACAGGGGGAAAGGAAAAACTGTTTTTT. Protein sequence: CASSYSTGGKEKLFF.